The 14 T cell receptor beta chains below were found in one sample sequenced in a study of OX40 agonist ivuxolimab in advanced cancers. Repertoires were generated with immunoSEQ multiplex PCR, while TCRdb's copy carries only in-frame clones and drops some. The sample has roughly 61,000 clones, approximately 89% seen once. The specimen comprised CD4+ or CD8+ T cells sorted from blood, sampled in a trial of the OX40 agonist ivuxolimab. These receptors were obtained from an adult with an advanced solid tumor such as melanoma, head and neck, liver or kidney cancer.

The rearrangement uses TRBV5-1 and TRBJ2-6; D remains unclear. The CDR3 spans 15 residues. The germline CDR1 and CDR2 sequences are SGHRS and YFSETQ. Trimming stripped 0 bases from V and 1 base from J, with 5 bases between. The CDR3 is CASSLEGSGANVLTF. Written as DNA, the CDR3 is TGCGCCAGCAGCTTGGAAGGGTCTGGGGCCAACGTCCTGACTTTC.

The V call is TRBV5-1, the J call TRBJ2-1; 7 nucleotides match TRBD1. The length of the CDR3 is 17 residues. The V segment lost 0 bases and the J segment 2 bases; nucleotides outside the gene matches: 8. The V gene's germline CDR1 is SGHRS and CDR2 YFSETQ. This CDR3 reads CASSLDAARGPYNEQFF. CDR3 bases: TGCGCCAGCAGCTTGGATGCCGCTAGGGGGCCCTACAATGAGCAGTTCTTC. The full variable domain, rest sourced from reference TRBV5-1 and TRBJ2-1, is KAGVTQTPRYLIKTRGQQVTLSCSPISGHRSVSWYQQTPGQGLQFLFEYFSETQRNKGNFPGRFSGRQFSNSRSEMNVSTLELGDSALYLCASSLDAARGPYNEQFFGPGTRLTVL.

V and J are TRBV4-1 and TRBJ2-1; 12 nucleotides line up with TRBD2. The germline gives CDR1 MGHRA, CDR2 YSYEKL. The CDR3 runs to 17 residues. Trimming cost V 0 bases and J 8 bases; bases outside gene matches: 8. Here the CDR3 reads CASSQDLTSGGVDEQFF. The CDR3 DNA sequence: TGCGCCAGCAGCCAAGATCTGACTAGCGGGGGTGTAGATGAGCAGTTCTTC.

V is TRBV11-1 and J is TRBJ2-7; D unresolved. Trimming shortened V by 4 bases and J by 3 bases, and 7 bases separated the two germline ends. This CDR3 is built from 12 residues. The germline V gene has CDR1 SGHAT and CDR2 FQDESV (reference sequence). CDR3 nucleotides: TGTGCCAGCAGCTCTACTCACTACGAGCAGTACTTC. Translated, it gives CASSSTHYEQYF.

The chain is built from TRBV6-5 and TRBJ1-3; D unclear. Per germline, CDR1 MNHEY and CDR2 SVGAGI. This CDR3 comprises 13 residues. Trimming pared 6 bases from V and 2 bases from J, leaving 8 bases between. The CDR3 nucleotides read TGTGCCAGCAGCCTCGGGACTGGAAACACCATATATTTT. Its protein is CASSLGTGNTIYF.

With regard to this clone: This may be a read error: a much more frequent sequence differs by one nucleotide. The chain has TRBV5-6 and TRBJ1-6; 7 positions agree with TRBD1. V shed 0 bases and J 7 bases; nucleotides not matched to a gene: 4. Germline-derived CDR1 and CDR2 are SGHDT and YYEEEE. The CDR3 length is 15 residues. CDR3 sequence reads: CASSLGRDRNSPLHF. Written as DNA, the CDR3 is TGTGCCAGCAGCTTGGGCCGGGACAGAAATTCACCCCTCCACTTT. Using reference TRBV5-6 and TRBJ1-6 for the parts outside the CDR3, the full variable domain is DAGVTQSPTHLIKTRGQQVTLRCSPKSGHDTVSWYQQALGQGPQFIFQYYEEEERQRGNFPDRFSGHQFPNYSSELNVNALLLGDSALYLCASSLGRDRNSPLHFGNGTRLTVT.

The chain is built from TRBV27 and TRBJ2-1; TRBD2 is a possible D gene (6 bases). This CDR3 has 15 residues. Trimming removed 2 bases at V and 2 bases at J, with 10 bases between. Germline V lookup: CDR1 MNHEY, CDR2 SMNVEV (reference sequence). This CDR3 is CASSLVSGAYNEQFF. The CDR3 region has the DNA TGTGCCAGCAGTTTAGTGTCGGGGGCCTACAATGAGCAGTTCTTC.

V is TRBV11-2 and J is TRBJ2-7; no clear D. The germline gives CDR1 SGHAT, CDR2 FQNNGV. The V end lost 1 base, the J end lost 2 bases, and 6 bases lay between the germline ends. This CDR3 spans 13 amino acids. The CDR3 DNA sequence: TGTGCCAGCAGCTTAGCTCCCGCCTACGAGCAGTACTTC. Translation gives CASSLAPAYEQYF.

The chain joins TRBV11-2 to TRBJ2-5, with 7 bases that match TRBD1. The length of the CDR3 is 12 residues. CDR1 and CDR2 (germline): SGHAT, FQNNGV. J lost 4 bases, V lost 9 bases, and 5 bases had no gene match. The CDR3 here is CASRTGAETQYF. In DNA form, the CDR3 reads TGTGCCAGTCGGACAGGCGCAGAGACCCAGTACTTC.

The rearrangement links TRBV27 to TRBJ2-1; D perhaps matches TRBD2 (7 bases). CDR3 length: 14 amino acids. The V gene's germline CDR1 is MNHEY and CDR2 SMNVEV (reference sequence). The V end lost 8 bases, the J end lost 0 bases, and 11 bases lay between the germline ends. The CDR3 protein is CASAAGASYNEQFF. Here the CDR3 DNA reads TGTGCCAGCGCGGCGGGGGCCTCCTACAATGAGCAGTTCTTC.

This clone occurred once. The CDR3 bases are TGTGCCACGGAGGAGGGATCGGGTGGCTACACCTTC. Amino acids: CATEEGSGGYTF. This chain connects TRBV19 to TRBJ1-2; D remains unclear. Deletions cut 10 bases from V and 7 bases from J, with 16 bases between. The CDR3 has 12 amino acids. CDR1 LNHDA and CDR2 SQIVND come from the germline V gene (reference sequence).

V gene TRBV11-3 combines with J gene TRBJ1-1; the D gene is possibly TRBD1 (5 bases). The V end lost 5 bases, the J end lost 7 bases, and 14 bases lay between the germline ends. Germline CDR1 reads SGHNT; CDR2 reads YENEEA. The CDR3 loop spans 13 amino acids. CDR3 nucleotide sequence: TGTGCCAGCAGCAGCAGTGAGGGGTTTGAAGCTTTCTTT. It translates to CASSSSEGFEAFF.

This clone was picked up one time. CDR3 nucleotides: TGTGCCACCAGCAGAGTACAGACGTACAATGAGCAGTTCTTC. It codes for CATSRVQTYNEQFF. V usage is TRBV15 and J usage is TRBJ2-1; D uncertain. In germline, CDR1 is LNHNV, CDR2 YYDKDF (reference sequence). Trimming left V 1 base short and J 4 bases short, with 8 bases between. The CDR3 has 14 residues.

The chain uses TRBV5-4 and TRBJ2-5; maybe TRBD2 (7 bases). Looked up from germline, CDR1 is SGHNT and CDR2 is YYREEE (reference sequence). V dropped 0 bases and J dropped 5 bases, with 8 bases sitting between them. The CDR3 consists of 13 residues. The CDR3 DNA reads TGTGCCAGCAGCTTGGAGGGGGGGGAGACCCAGTACTTC. Translated: CASSLEGGETQYF.